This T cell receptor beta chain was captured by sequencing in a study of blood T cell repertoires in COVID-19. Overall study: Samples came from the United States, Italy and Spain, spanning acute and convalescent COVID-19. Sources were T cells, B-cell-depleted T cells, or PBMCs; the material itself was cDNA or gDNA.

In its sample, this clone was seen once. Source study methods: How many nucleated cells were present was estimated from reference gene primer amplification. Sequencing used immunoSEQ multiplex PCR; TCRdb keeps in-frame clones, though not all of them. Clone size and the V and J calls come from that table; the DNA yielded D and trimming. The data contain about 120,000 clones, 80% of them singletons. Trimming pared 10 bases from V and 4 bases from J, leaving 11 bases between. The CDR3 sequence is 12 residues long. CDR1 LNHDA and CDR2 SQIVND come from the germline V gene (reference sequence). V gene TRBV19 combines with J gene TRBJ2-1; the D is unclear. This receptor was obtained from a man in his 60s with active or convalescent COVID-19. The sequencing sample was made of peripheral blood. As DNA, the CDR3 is TGTGCCACCTCAGGCGATTACAATGAGCAGTTCTTC. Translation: CATSGDYNEQFF.